These 12 T cell receptor beta chains share one sample of origin, sequenced in a study of shared clonotypes between healthy human individuals. Positively selected for CCR7, the CD45RO-negative cells used as naive CD8 cells excluded terminally differentiated effector memory CD45RA+ cells. Libraries were prepared by immunoSEQ multiplex PCR; TCRdb keeps only in-frame clonotypes and omits some of them. The sample has hundreds of thousands of clones; about 91% are singletons. Specimen: naive CD8+ T cells sorted from blood. The receptor set was obtained from a man aged 30 to 39 in good health.

The chain recombines TRBV5-6 with TRBJ2-7; 14 bases line up with TRBD2. Germline CDR1 and CDR2: SGHDT and YYEEEE. There are 17 residues in the CDR3. Germline trimming cut 4 bases from V and 0 bases from J; bases unmatched to any gene: 6. The CDR3 sequence is CASSPGLAGGLSYEQYF. CDR3 coding DNA: TGTGCCAGCAGCCCCGGACTAGCGGGAGGCCTCTCCTACGAGCAGTACTTC.

V and J are TRBV7-9 and TRBJ1-5; D gene uncertain. The V and J ends lost 6 bases and 4 bases respectively, with 10 bases between them. CDR1 is SEHNR and CDR2 is FQNEAQ in the germline V gene (reference sequence). The CDR3 extends over 13 amino acids. The CDR3, as DNA: TGTGCCAGCAGTTCCTCGTTTAATCAGCCCCAGCATTTT. Translated, it gives CASSSSFNQPQHF.

The chain has TRBV28 and TRBJ2-2, with 8 bases aligning to TRBD1. Trimming removed 6 bases from V and 4 bases from J; junction bases left unmatched: 7. The CDR3 length is 15 residues. Germline lookup yields CDR1 MDHEN and CDR2 SYDVKM. The DNA of the CDR3 is TGTGCCAGCAGCTGGACAGGGACGGGCACCGGGGAGCTGTTTTTT. It translates to CASSWTGTGTGELFF.

J is TRBJ2-7 and V is TRBV13; no definite D call. The CDR3 loop spans 14 amino acids. The germline gives CDR1 PRHDT, CDR2 FYEKMQ (reference sequence). With 0 bases removed from V and 3 bases from J, the gap between germline ends came to 9 bases. In DNA form, the CDR3 reads TGTGCCAGCAGCTTAGGTGATAGGATCTACGAGCAGTACTTC. This codes for CASSLGDRIYEQYF.

The chain links TRBV13 to TRBJ1-2; no definite D call. V gave up 4 bases and J gave up 4 bases, with 19 bases separating them. CDR1 and CDR2 (germline): PRHDT, FYEKMQ (reference sequence). The CDR3 spans 16 residues. For the CDR3, the DNA is TGTGCCAGCAGCTCCCCCCTAAGTTACTCACTCTATGGCTACACCTTC. This encodes CASSSPLSYSLYGYTF.

The CDR3 region has the DNA TGTGCCAGCAGTGACAGGGGTAGCAATCAGCCCCAGCATTTT. This codes for CASSDRGSNQPQHF. V gene TRBV5-6 combines with J gene TRBJ1-5; 8 nucleotides match TRBD1. V was clipped by 5 bases and J by 0 bases; unmatched bases: 1. The CDR3 runs to 14 residues. Germline CDR1 SGHDT, CDR2 YYEEEE.

This chain uses TRBV27 with TRBJ2-2, with D hard to call. CDR1 and CDR2 (germline): MNHEY, SMNVEV (reference sequence). The CDR3 runs 13 residues. V was clipped by 4 bases and J by 5 bases, with 8 bases between them. CDR3 bases: TGTGCCAGCAGTTATTTGGGGACCGGGGAGCTGTTTTTT. Amino acids: CASSYLGTGELFF.

This clone was counted once. This chain links TRBV7-2 with TRBJ2-1; 7 bases map to TRBD2. The length of the CDR3 is 16 residues. The germline V gene encodes CDR1 SGHTA and CDR2 FQGNSA. V lost 6 bases, J lost 0 bases, and 8 bases stayed unmatched. Here the CDR3 reads CASSSPGGSSYNEQFF. CDR3 bases: TGTGCCAGCAGTTCCCCGGGGGGTAGCTCCTACAATGAGCAGTTCTTC.

This chain connects TRBV11-2 to TRBJ2-7, with D tentatively TRBD1 (5 bases). Trimming pared 3 bases from V and 5 bases from J, leaving 8 bases between. The CDR3 consists of 12 residues. Per the germline V gene, CDR1 is SGHAT and CDR2 is FQNNGV. Here the CDR3 DNA reads TGTGCCAGCAGCTTTCCCAGGGACGAGCAGTACTTC. This codes for CASSFPRDEQYF.

J is TRBJ1-5 and V is TRBV15; D gene uncertain. This CDR3 region has 15 residues. Germline V gene data show CDR1 as LNHNV and CDR2 as YYDKDF (reference sequence). V lost 0 bases and J lost 0, with 6 bases in between. The CDR3 coding sequence is TGTGCCACCAGCAGAGAATCTAATAGCAATCAGCCCCAGCATTTT. The encoded protein is CATSRESNSNQPQHF. Based on the CDR3 plus reference TRBV15 and TRBJ1-5, the full variable domain is DAMVIQNPRYQVTQFGKPVTLSCSQTLNHNVMYWYQQKSSQAPKLLFHYYDKDFNNEADTPDNFQSRRPNTSFCFLDIRSPGLGDTAMYLCATSRESNSNQPQHFGDGTRLSIL.

This chain connects TRBV27 to TRBJ2-7; the match to TRBD1 covers 7 bases. The CDR3 has 13 residues. J gave up 5 bases and V 5 bases, and 6 bases lay outside the gene matches. Germline values: CDR1 MNHEY, CDR2 SMNVEV (reference sequence). The chain's CDR3 is CASSRQGPHEQYF. The CDR3 DNA follows: TGTGCCAGCAGTCGACAGGGACCCCACGAGCAGTACTTC.

The chain couples TRBV29-1 to TRBJ2-1; 8 bases fit TRBD2. Per germline, CDR1 SQVTM and CDR2 ANQGSEA. The CDR3 spans 14 residues. Unmatched junction bases numbered 10, after V lost 3 bases and J lost 9 bases. CDR3 DNA sequence: TGCAGCGTTGATGGCGGGGGGTTGGTTGGTGAGCAGTTCTTC. It is translated as CSVDGGGLVGEQFF.